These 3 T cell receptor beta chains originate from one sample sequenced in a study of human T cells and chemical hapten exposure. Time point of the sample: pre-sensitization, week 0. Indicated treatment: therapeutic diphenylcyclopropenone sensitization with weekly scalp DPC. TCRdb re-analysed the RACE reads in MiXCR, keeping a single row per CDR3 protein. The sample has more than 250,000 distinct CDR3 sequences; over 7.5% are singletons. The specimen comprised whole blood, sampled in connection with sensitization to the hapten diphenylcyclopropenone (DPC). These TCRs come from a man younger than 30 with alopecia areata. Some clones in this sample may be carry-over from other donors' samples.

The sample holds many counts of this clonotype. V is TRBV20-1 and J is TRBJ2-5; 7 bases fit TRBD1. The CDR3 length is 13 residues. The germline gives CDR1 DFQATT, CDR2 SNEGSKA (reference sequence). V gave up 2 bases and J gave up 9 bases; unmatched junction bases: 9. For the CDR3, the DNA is TGCAGTGCTAGACCTTGGGACAGCTGGGCCCAGTACTTC. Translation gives CSARPWDSWAQYF.

The CDR3 sequence is CASSHRTEAFF. The CDR3 nucleotides are TGTGCCAGCAGCCACCGGACAGAAGCTTTCTTT. The rearrangement joins TRBV13 to TRBJ1-1; D is possibly TRBD1 (5 bases). V lost 5 bases and J 8 bases, leaving 9 bases between the germline ends. There are 11 residues in the CDR3. Germline V gene data show CDR1 as PRHDT and CDR2 as FYEKMQ (reference sequence).

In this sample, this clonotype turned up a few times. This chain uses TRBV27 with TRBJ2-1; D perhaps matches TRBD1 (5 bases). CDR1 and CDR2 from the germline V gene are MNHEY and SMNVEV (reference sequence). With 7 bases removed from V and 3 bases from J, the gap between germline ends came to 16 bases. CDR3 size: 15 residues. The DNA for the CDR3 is TGTGCCAGCAAGCAGGGTTTGGATCGCTACAATGAGCAGTTCTTC. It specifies CASKQGLDRYNEQFF.